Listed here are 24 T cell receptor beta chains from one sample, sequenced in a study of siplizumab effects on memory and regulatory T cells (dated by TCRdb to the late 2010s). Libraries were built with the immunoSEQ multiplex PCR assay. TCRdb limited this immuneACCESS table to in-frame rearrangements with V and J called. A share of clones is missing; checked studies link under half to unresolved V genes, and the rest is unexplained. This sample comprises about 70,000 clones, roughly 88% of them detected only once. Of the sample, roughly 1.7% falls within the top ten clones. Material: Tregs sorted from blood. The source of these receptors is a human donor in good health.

CDR3 nucleotide sequence: TGTGCCAGCAGGACCCCTCGGCGGATACTCTATGGCTACACCTTC. Residues: CASRTPRRILYGYTF. This rearrangement joins TRBV28 to TRBJ1-2; the D is unclear. Germline CDR1 MDHEN, CDR2 SYDVKM. The CDR3 has 15 amino acids. Between the trimmed V and J ends, which lost 6 bases and 4 bases, there was a span of 18 bases.

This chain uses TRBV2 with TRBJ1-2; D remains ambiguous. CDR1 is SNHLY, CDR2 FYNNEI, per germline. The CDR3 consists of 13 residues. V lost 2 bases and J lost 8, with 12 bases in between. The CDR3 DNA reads TGTGCCAGCAGTGAAAGCAGAGATCAGGGCTACACCTTC. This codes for CASSESRDQGYTF.

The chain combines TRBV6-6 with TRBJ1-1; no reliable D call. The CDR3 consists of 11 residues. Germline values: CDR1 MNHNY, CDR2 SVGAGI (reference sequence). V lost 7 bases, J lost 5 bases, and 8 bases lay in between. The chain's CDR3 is CASIGGTEAFF. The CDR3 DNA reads TGTGCCAGCATCGGAGGGACTGAAGCTTTCTTT.

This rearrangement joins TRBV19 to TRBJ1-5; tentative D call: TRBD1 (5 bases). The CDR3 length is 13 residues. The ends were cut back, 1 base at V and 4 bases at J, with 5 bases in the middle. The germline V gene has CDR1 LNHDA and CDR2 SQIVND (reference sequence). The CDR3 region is CASSIGGNQPQHF. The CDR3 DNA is TGTGCCAGTAGTATAGGGGGGAATCAGCCCCAGCATTTT.

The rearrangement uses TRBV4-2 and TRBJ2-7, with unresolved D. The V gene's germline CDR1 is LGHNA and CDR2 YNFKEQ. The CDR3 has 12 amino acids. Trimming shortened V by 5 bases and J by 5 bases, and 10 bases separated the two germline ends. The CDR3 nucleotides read TGTGCCAGCAGCGAGAGCGTCGACGAGCAGTACTTC. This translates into CASSESVDEQYF.

The chain's CDR3 is CASSAHTETNEKLFF. CDR3 nucleotides: TGTGCCAGTAGTGCCCACACGGAGACTAATGAAAAACTGTTTTTT. The V and J genes are TRBV19 and TRBJ1-4, with D uncertain. Germline CDR1 LNHDA, CDR2 SQIVND (reference sequence). The CDR3 has 15 amino acids. Trimming took 5 bases from V and 2 from J, leaving 12 bases between them.

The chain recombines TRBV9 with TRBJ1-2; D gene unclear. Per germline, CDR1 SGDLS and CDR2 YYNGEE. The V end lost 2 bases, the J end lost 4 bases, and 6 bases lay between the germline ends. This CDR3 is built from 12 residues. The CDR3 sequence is CASSVGLYGYTF. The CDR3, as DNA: TGTGCCAGCAGCGTCGGACTCTATGGCTACACCTTC.

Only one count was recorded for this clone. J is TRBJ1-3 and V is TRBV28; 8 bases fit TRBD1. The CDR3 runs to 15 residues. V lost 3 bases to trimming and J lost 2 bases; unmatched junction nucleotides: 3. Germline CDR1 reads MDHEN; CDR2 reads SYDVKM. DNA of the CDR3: TGTGCCAGCAGTTTTCAGGGGGCGGCTGGAAACACCATATATTTT. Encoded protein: CASSFQGAAGNTIYF.

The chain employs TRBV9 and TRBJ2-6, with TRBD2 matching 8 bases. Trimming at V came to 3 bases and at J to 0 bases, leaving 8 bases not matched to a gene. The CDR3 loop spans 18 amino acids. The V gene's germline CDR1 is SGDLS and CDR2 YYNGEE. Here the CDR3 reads CASSGDTSGVSGANVLTF. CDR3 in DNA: TGTGCCAGCAGCGGGGACACTAGCGGTGTCTCTGGGGCCAACGTCCTGACTTTC.

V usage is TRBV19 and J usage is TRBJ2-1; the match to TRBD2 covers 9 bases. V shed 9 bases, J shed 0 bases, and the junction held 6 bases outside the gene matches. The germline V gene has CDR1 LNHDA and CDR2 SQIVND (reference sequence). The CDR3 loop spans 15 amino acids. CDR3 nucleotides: TGTGCCAGCAGGACTAGCGAGAGCTCCTACAATGAGCAGTTCTTC. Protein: CASRTSESSYNEQFF.

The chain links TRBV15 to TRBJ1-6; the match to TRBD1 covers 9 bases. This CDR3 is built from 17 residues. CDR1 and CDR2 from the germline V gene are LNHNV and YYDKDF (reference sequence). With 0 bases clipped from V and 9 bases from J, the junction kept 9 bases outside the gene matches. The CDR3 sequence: CATSRDGNRGLISPLHF. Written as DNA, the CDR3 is TGTGCCACCAGCAGAGATGGGAACAGGGGGCTTATTTCACCCCTCCACTTT.

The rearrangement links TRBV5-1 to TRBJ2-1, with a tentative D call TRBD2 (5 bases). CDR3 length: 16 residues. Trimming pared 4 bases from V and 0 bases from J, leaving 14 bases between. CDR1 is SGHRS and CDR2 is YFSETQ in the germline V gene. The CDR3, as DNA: TGCGCCAGCAGCCCCGAACCTACTAGCTCCTACAATGAGCAGTTCTTC. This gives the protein CASSPEPTSSYNEQFF.

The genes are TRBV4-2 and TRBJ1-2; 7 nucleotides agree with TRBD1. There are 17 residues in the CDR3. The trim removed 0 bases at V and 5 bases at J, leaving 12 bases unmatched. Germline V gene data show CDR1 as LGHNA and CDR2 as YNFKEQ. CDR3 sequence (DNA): TGTGCCAGCAGCCAAGAGCTCGGCAGGGGGATAGAGTATGGCTACACCTTC. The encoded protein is CASSQELGRGIEYGYTF.

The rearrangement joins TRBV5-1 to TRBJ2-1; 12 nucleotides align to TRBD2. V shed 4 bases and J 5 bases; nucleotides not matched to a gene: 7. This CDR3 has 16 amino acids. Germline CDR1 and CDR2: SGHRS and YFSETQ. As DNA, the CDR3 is TGCGCCAGCAGCCAAAGGACTAGCGGGACCAACAATGAGCAGTTCTTC. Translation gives CASSQRTSGTNNEQFF.

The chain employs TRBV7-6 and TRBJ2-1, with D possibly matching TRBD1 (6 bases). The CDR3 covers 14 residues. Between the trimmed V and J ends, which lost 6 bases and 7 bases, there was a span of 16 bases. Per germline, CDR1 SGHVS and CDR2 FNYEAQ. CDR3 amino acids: CASSIMGASNEQFF. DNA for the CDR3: TGTGCCAGCAGTATTATGGGGGCGTCGAATGAGCAGTTCTTC.

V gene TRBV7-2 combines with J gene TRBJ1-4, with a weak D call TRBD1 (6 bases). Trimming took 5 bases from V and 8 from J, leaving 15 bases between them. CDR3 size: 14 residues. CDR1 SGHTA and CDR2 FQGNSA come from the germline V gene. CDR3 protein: CASSVQGLGEKLFF. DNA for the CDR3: TGTGCCAGCAGCGTACAGGGATTAGGAGAAAAACTGTTTTTT.

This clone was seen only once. CDR3: CASTREVGNTIYF. CDR3 DNA: TGTGCCAGCACCCGGGAGGTCGGAAACACCATATATTTT. The rearrangement joins TRBV7-8 to TRBJ1-3; D ambiguous. The length of the CDR3 is 13 residues. The germline V gene encodes CDR1 SGHVS and CDR2 FQNEAQ. Between the trimmed V and J ends, which lost 7 bases and 4 bases, there was a span of 11 bases. The whole variable domain, remainder taken from reference TRBV7-8 and TRBJ1-3, is GAGVSQSPRYKVAKRGQDVALRCDPISGHVSLFWYQQALGQGPEFLTYFQNEAQLDKSGLPSDRFFAERPEGSVSTLKIQRTQQEDSAVYLCASTREVGNTIYFGEGSWLTVV.

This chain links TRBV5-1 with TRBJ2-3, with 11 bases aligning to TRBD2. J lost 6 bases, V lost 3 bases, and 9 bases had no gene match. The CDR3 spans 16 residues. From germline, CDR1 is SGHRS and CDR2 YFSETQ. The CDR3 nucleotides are TGCGCCAGCAGCTGGAGGTTAGCGGGAGGGCCCGATACGCAGTATTTT. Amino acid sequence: CASSWRLAGGPDTQYF.

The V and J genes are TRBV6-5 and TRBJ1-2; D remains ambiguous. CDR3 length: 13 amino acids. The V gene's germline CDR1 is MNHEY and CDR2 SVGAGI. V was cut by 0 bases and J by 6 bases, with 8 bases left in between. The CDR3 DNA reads TGTGCCAGCAGTTACTCAAGGAGAGATGGCTACACCTTC. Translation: CASSYSRRDGYTF.

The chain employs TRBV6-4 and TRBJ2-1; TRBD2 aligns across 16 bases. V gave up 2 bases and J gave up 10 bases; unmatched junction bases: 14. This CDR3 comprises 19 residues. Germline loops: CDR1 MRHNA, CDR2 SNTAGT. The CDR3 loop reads CASSDRGLLPGLAGGEQFF. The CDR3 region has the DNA TGTGCCAGCAGTGACAGAGGACTGTTACCGGGACTAGCGGGAGGGGAGCAGTTCTTC.

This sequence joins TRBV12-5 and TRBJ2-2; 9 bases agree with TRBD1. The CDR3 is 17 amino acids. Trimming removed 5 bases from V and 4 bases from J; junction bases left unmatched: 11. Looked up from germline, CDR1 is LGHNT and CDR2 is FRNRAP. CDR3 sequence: CASGPPYRGLGTGELFF. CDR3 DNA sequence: TGTGCTAGTGGTCCACCGTACAGGGGGCTGGGCACCGGGGAGCTGTTTTTT.

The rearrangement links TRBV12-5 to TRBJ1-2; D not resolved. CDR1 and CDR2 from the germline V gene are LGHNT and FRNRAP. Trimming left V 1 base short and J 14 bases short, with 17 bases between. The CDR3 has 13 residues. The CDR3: CASGLGSAKPATF. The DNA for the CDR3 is TGTGCTAGTGGTTTGGGTTCCGCAAAACCAGCGACCTTC.

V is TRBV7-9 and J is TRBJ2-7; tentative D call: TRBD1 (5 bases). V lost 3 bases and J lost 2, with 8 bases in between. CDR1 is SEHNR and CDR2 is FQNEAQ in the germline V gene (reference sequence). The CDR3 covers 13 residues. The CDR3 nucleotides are TGTGCCAGCAGCTTTAGCAGGGCCTACGAGCAGTACTTC. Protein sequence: CASSFSRAYEQYF.

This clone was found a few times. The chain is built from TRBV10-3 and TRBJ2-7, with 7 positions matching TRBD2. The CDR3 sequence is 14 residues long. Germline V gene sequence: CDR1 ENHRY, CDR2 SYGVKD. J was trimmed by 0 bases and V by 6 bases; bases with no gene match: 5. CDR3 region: CAIRAGLNSYEQYF. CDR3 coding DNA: TGTGCCATCAGAGCGGGACTGAACTCCTACGAGCAGTACTTC.